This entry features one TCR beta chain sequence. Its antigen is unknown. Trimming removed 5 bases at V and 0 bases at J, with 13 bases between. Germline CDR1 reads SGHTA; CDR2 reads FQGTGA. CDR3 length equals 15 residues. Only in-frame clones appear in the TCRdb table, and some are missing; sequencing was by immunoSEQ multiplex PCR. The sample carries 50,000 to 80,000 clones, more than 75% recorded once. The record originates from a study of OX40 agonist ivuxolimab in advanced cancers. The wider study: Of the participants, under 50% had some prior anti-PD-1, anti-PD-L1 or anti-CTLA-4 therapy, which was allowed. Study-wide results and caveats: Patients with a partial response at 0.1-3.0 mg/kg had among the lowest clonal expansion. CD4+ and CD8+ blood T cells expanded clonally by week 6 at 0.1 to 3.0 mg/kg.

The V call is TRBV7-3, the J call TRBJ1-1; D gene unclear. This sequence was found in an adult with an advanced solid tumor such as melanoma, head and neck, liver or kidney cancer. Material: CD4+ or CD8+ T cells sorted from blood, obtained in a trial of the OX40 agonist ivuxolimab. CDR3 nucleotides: TGTGCCAGCAGCACAACCGGAAACATGAACACTGAAGCTTTCTTT. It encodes CASSTTGNMNTEAFF.